This TCR beta chain was recorded in a study of PD-1 blockade in classical Hodgkin lymphoma (TCRdb year 2020). Study-level background: Nivolumab dosing was 3 mg/kg intravenously every 2 weeks, continuing until either disease progression or unacceptable toxicity. The study used CyTOF and TCR beta sequencing to define a peripheral blood immune signature of response to PD-1 blockade in classical Hodgkin lymphoma. Study-level results and caveats: Baseline TCR diversity was reported as lower in newly diagnosed patients than in healthy donors, and lower still in relapsed/refractory patients. Lower diversity was seen in patients whose nivolumab began less than 1 year after ASCT, and these patients were left out of later analyses so that immune reconstitution would not confound the results. Baseline diversity similar to that of newly diagnosed patients was observed in trial patients achieving complete response, whereas significantly lower diversity was observed in partial responders and progressors. A significant rise by C4D1 was seen in CD4+ but not CD8+ TCR diversity (p=0.0027 vs p=0.16), with the rise being most apparent in complete responders (p=0.02). The study was limited to a single clinical trial cohort, and causes of repertoire differences, possibly disease activity or prior therapy, remained undefined.

Genomic DNA was extracted with the Qiagen DNeasy kit from unsorted PBMCs and from negatively selected CD4+ and CD8+ fractions. TCR beta CDR3 regions were subjected to amplification by immunoSEQ multiplex PCR with primers that anneal to V and J segments. A synthetic immune receptor repertoire was used to minimize amplification bias, and any residual bias was removed computationally once sequencing was done. In the original analysis: Repertoire diversity was quantified as the Shannon entropy index using custom Python scripts. The unsorted, CD4+ and CD8+ repertoires were each analyzed separately, with the exception of combined analyses, where CD4+ and CD8+ sequences were merged in silico. Clonal expansion was defined as at least a 2-fold frequency increase after treatment relative to C1D1, with a pseudocount of 0.5 for undetected baseline clones. Singleton clones were defined as clones with 0 or 1 copy at C1D1, and non-singleton clones were defined as clones with 2 or more copies. By matching protein sequences in sorted samples from the same patient, clones expanded in unsorted samples were annotated as CD4+, CD8+ or unknown. Wilcoxon tests on paired samples were used to test changes in diversity from C1D1 to C4D1. Held by TCRdb, this immuneACCESS table contains in-frame sequences only and omits some clones. Under half of the omission traces to an unresolved V gene where checked; the cause of the rest is unknown. V and J calls and clone size are those listed in that table; D and trimming were worked out from the DNA. In this sample the table shows around 9,900 clones, around nine tenths of which occur a single time. Clones ranked in the top ten supply about 14% of the sample.

Explained via the paper, the time point label denotes: cycle 1 day 1 (C1D1), immediately before nivolumab initiation. Every trial patient had relapsed following autologous stem cell transplantation, and prior brentuximab vedotin exposure was what differed among cohorts A, B and C. The trial cohort was composed of about 54 patients with relapsed/refractory classical Hodgkin lymphoma, for whom complete response, partial response or progressive disease was recorded as best overall response. Trial patients were treated with single-agent nivolumab in the multi-cohort phase II CheckMate 205 trial. An independent review committee assessed best overall response by applying the 2007 International Working Group response criteria. PBMCs from the trial were collected at three points: immediately before nivolumab initiation (C1D1), and during therapy at cycle 2 day 1 and cycle 4 day 1. Peripheral blood was collected in 8 mL Vacutainer Cell Preparation Tubes, from which PBMCs were isolated by centrifugation and then cryopreserved.

To note about this clone: Its antigen specificity is not known. No quality values exist for individual bases; no much larger clone is one base distant.

This sequence originates from a human donor with classical Hodgkin lymphoma. Sequencing was performed on peripheral blood mononuclear cells (PBMCs), taken at baseline.

CDR3 protein: CASSPRDRGGSKQYF. Read as DNA, the sequence is TGTGCCAGCTCGCCGAGGGACAGGGGAGGAAGCAAGCAGTACTTC. The chain employs TRBV18 and TRBJ2-7; 10 central nucleotides agree with TRBD1. The germline V gene provides CDR1 KGHSH and CDR2 LQKENI. Germline trimming amounts to 6 bases on V and 8 bases on J, with 13 as the count of junction bases outside the gene matches. The CDR3 sequence holds 15 residues, the cysteine and phenylalanine included. Only the CDR3 region is kept as DNA, spanning 45 bases read in frame from base 1.